The next 17 T cell receptor beta chains were all read from a single sample in a study of siplizumab effects on memory and regulatory T cells. Assay: immunoSEQ multiplex PCR; the TCRdb copy retains only in-frame clones and omits some. The data hold some 100,000 clones, with roughly 96% observed a single time. The specimen was naive CD4+ T cells sorted from blood. These receptors were collected from a human donor in good health.

This clone showed up just once. The chain recombines TRBV4-3 with TRBJ1-1; maybe TRBD1 (6 bases). Trimming cost V 1 base and J 0 bases, with 15 bases left between them. The CDR3 consists of 17 residues. CDR1 is LGHNA and CDR2 is YSLEER in the germline V gene. CDR3 in amino acids: CASSQVRRGAVNTEAFF. Here the CDR3 DNA reads TGCGCCAGCAGCCAAGTGAGGCGGGGGGCTGTGAACACTGAAGCTTTCTTT.

The DNA for the CDR3 is TGTGCCAGCAGTGAACGGACATTTGGAAACACCATATATTTT. This sequence encodes CASSERTFGNTIYF. This chain uses TRBV6-1 with TRBJ1-3; D may be TRBD1 (5 bases). V gave up 2 bases and J gave up 3 bases, with 8 bases separating them. Germline V gene sequence: CDR1 MNHNS, CDR2 SASEGT. This CDR3 region has 14 residues.

The chain carries TRBV11-1 and TRBJ2-7; perhaps TRBD1 as D (6 bases). This CDR3 comprises 13 residues. Trimming cost V 7 bases and J 3 bases, with 13 bases left between them. Per the germline V gene, CDR1 is SGHAT and CDR2 is FQDESV (reference sequence). CDR3 protein: CASKRQDHYEQYF. CDR3 DNA sequence: TGTGCCAGCAAGCGACAGGACCACTACGAGCAGTACTTC. The whole variable domain, filled in from reference TRBV11-1 and TRBJ2-7, reads EAEVAQSPRYKITEKSQAVAFWCDPISGHATLYWYRQILGQGPELLVQFQDESVVDDSQLPKDRFSAERLKGVDSTLKIQPAELGDSAMYLCASKRQDHYEQYFGPGTRLTVT.

The CDR3 DNA reads as TGCGCCAGCAGCTTTACCGACAGGGCTAACTATGGCTACACCTTC. This translates into CASSFTDRANYGYTF. The chain has TRBV5-1 and TRBJ1-2; 7 bases align to TRBD1. V was pared by 2 bases and J by 0 bases, with 4 bases of the junction left unmatched. Germline V gene data show CDR1 as SGHRS and CDR2 as YFSETQ. The CDR3 is 15 amino acids.

The chain joins TRBV18 to TRBJ1-2; D is unclear. Germline CDR1 and CDR2: KGHSH and LQKENI. Trimming took off 3 bases at V and 6 bases at J, with 11 bases between the two ends. This CDR3 spans 13 amino acids. The CDR3 is CASSPRQPHGYTF. CDR3 DNA sequence: TGTGCCAGCTCACCTCGTCAGCCCCATGGCTACACCTTC.

The CDR3 here is CASSQGQMNTEAFF. CDR3 DNA: TGCGCCAGCAGCCAGGGACAGATGAACACTGAAGCTTTCTTT. The chain joins TRBV5-1 to TRBJ1-1, with 7 bases matching TRBD1. Trimming at V came to 4 bases and at J to 0 bases, leaving 3 bases not matched to a gene. The CDR3 sequence is 14 residues long. In germline, CDR1 is SGHRS, CDR2 YFSETQ.

About this clone: One junction end disagrees with the germline gene, perhaps due to a read error. The V gene is TRBV6-6, the J gene TRBJ2-2; D is uncertain. This CDR3 comprises 15 residues. The germline gives CDR1 MNHNY, CDR2 SVGAGI (reference sequence). The DNA for the CDR3 is TGTGCCAGCAGTTACTCAGCCCGGAACACAGGGGAGCTGTTTTTT. Residues: CASSYSARNTGELFF.

The V and J genes are TRBV5-8 and TRBJ1-6; D is unresolved. V dropped 4 bases and J dropped 0 bases, with 20 bases sitting between them. Germline lookup yields CDR1 SGHTS and CDR2 YDEGEE. This CDR3 is 19 amino acids long. CDR3 in amino acids: CASSIRPPPLSSYNSPLHF. CDR3 nucleotide sequence: TGTGCCAGCAGCATCCGACCTCCACCCCTCAGCTCCTATAATTCACCCCTCCACTTT.

This chain joins TRBV7-3 and TRBJ2-3, with 8 nucleotides matching TRBD1. CDR1 and CDR2 from the germline V gene are SGHTA and FQGTGA. V was clipped by 0 bases and J by 5 bases; unmatched bases: 10. The CDR3 covers 17 residues. CDR3 protein: CASSLTSAGGVLDTQYF. The CDR3 DNA reads as TGTGCCAGCAGCTTAACGTCGGCAGGGGGCGTTTTAGATACGCAGTATTTT. The variable domain in full, completed from reference TRBV7-3 and TRBJ2-3, reads GAGVSQTPSNKVTEKGKYVELRCDPISGHTALYWYRQSLGQGPEFLIYFQGTGAADDSGLPNDRFFAVRPEGSVSTLKIQRTERGDSAVYLCASSLTSAGGVLDTQYFGPGTRLTVL.

The chain combines TRBV15 with TRBJ2-3, with TRBD2 matching over 8 bases. CDR3 length: 15 residues. V lost 1 base, J lost 4 bases, and 4 bases stayed unmatched. Looked up from germline, CDR1 is LNHNV and CDR2 is YYDKDF (reference sequence). The CDR3 sequence is CATSRGGGRADTQYF. The CDR3 DNA follows: TGTGCCACCAGCAGAGGCGGGGGGCGCGCAGATACGCAGTATTTT.

J is TRBJ2-1 and V is TRBV6-5, with 11 nucleotides matching TRBD2. Germline V gene data show CDR1 as MNHEY and CDR2 as SVGAGI. The CDR3 has 14 amino acids. Germline trimming cut 6 bases from V and 7 bases from J; bases unmatched to any gene: 5. The CDR3 loop reads CASSLTSGGNEQFF. DNA for the CDR3: TGTGCCAGCAGCCTCACTAGCGGGGGTAATGAGCAGTTCTTC.

The chain uses TRBV10-3 and TRBJ2-3, with TRBD1 as a possible D gene (6 bases). Germline lookup yields CDR1 ENHRY and CDR2 SYGVKD. The CDR3 loop spans 15 amino acids. The V end lost 7 bases, the J end lost 6 bases, and 20 bases lay between the germline ends. The CDR3 loop is CAITKTGTIGDTQYF. The CDR3 coding sequence is TGTGCCATCACTAAGACAGGAACTATAGGGGATACGCAGTATTTT.

This clone was detected only a few times. This sequence joins TRBV12-2 and TRBJ1-5. TRBV12-2 is shown as a pseudogene. CDR3 length: 15 amino acids. The CDR3 DNA is TGTGCAAGTCGCTTACCGTTGGCAGGAGATCAGCCCCAGCATTTT. Protein product: CASRLPLAGDQPQHF.

V usage is TRBV15 and J usage is TRBJ2-7; TRBD1 matches 8 bases. The CDR3 is 13 amino acids. Germline V gene data show CDR1 as LNHNV and CDR2 as YYDKDF (reference sequence). J gave up 6 bases and V 5 bases, and 6 bases lay outside the gene matches. The CDR3 loop reads CATSSGQVSEQYF. The CDR3 region has the DNA TGTGCCACCAGCTCGGGACAGGTCAGCGAGCAGTACTTC.

The chain has TRBV28 and TRBJ2-5; 8 bases are shared with TRBD1. CDR1 MDHEN and CDR2 SYDVKM come from the germline V gene. The CDR3 consists of 16 residues. The ends lost 4 bases at V and 4 bases at J; junction bases unmatched: 11. CDR3 nucleotide sequence: TGTGCCAGCAGTTCGATCGGGACAGGTGGGGGAGAGACCCAGTACTTC. Residues: CASSSIGTGGGETQYF.

The CDR3 spells CASGEPDRAYEQYF. The CDR3 DNA reads TGTGCCAGCGGGGAACCAGACAGGGCCTACGAGCAGTACTTC. This rearrangement joins TRBV27 to TRBJ2-7; 7 bases match TRBD1. The CDR3 is 14 residues long. With V trimmed by 8 bases and J by 2 bases, 9 bases remained unmatched. The germline V gene encodes CDR1 MNHEY and CDR2 SMNVEV (reference sequence).

J is TRBJ1-1 and V is TRBV4-2; a weak D match, TRBD1 (5 bases). This CDR3 has 13 residues. Trimming stripped 3 bases from V and 3 bases from J, with 8 bases between. CDR1 is LGHNA and CDR2 is YNFKEQ in the germline V gene. CDR3 coding DNA: TGTGCCAGCAGCCAGGGACTGGACACTGAAGCTTTCTTT. Protein sequence: CASSQGLDTEAFF.